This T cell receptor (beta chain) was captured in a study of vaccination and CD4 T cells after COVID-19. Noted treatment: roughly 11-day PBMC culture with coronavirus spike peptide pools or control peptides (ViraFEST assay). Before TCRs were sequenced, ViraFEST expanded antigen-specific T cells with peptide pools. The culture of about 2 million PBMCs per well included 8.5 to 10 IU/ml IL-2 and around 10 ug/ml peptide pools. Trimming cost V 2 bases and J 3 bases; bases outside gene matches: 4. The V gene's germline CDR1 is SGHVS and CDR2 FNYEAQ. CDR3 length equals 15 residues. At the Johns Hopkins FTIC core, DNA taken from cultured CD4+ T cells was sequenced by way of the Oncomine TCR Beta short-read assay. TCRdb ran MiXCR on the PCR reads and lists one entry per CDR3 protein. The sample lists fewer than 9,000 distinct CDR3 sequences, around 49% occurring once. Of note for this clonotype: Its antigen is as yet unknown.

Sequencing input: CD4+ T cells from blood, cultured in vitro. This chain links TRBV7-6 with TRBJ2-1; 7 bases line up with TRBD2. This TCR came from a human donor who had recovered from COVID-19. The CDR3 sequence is CASSLRDYSYNEQFF. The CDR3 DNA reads TGTGCCAGCAGCTTAAGGGACTACAGCTACAATGAGCAGTTCTTC. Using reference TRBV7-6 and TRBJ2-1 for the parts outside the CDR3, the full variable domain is GAGVSQSPRYKVTKRGQDVALRCDPISGHVSLYWYRQALGQGPEFLTYFNYEAQQDKSGLPNDRFSAERPEGSISTLTIQRTEQRDSAMYRCASSLRDYSYNEQFFGPGTRLTVL.